This T cell receptor (beta chain) derives from a study of early T cells in non-severe SARS-CoV-2 infection. Study context: Sequencing of bulk RNA from unsorted whole blood was done, without chain pairing.

This CDR3 spans 14 amino acids. Germline CDR1 is LGHDT and CDR2 is YNNKEL (reference sequence). Trimming left V 3 bases short and J 0 bases short, with 9 bases between. Each single cDNA molecule received a unique molecular identifier. TCRdb fed the 5' RACE reads into MiXCR, producing one record per CDR3 protein. The data show about 48,000 distinct CDR3 sequences, with 7.7% seen just once and 5% to 6.5% held by the top ten. Overall study findings and caveats: Missing private and CD4 specificities, VDJdb matching favored anti-spike CD8 responses.

The sample holds a few counts of this clonotype. Its antigen is currently unknown. This chain connects TRBV3-1 to TRBJ2-7; D may match TRBD1 or TRBD2 (5 bases each). Sequencing was carried out using whole blood. This clonotype was sampled from an adult who was a healthcare worker with PCR-confirmed SARS-CoV-2 infection or an uninfected control (not recorded which). CDR3 nucleotides: TGTGCCAGCAGCCAGCCGGGGCTCTCCTACGAGCAGTACTTC. Translation gives CASSQPGLSYEQYF.